This paragraph covers one T cell receptor beta chain sequence. Its specificity is not known. These data originate in a study of blood T cells in healthy people across ages. Study details: Capture by template switching was about one barcoded beta molecule per two T cells.

Germline-derived CDR1 and CDR2 are MDHEN and SYDVKM. The CDR3 runs 16 residues. Trimming removed 6 bases from V and 4 bases from J; junction bases left unmatched: 14. Study-wide points: No one knew whether donors had CMV, which possibly confounded expanded clonotype changes. There were more naive CD4+ cells and higher diversity in long-lived donors than in aged donors.

The use of a sample-barcoded 5' primer and a J-beta primer mix characterized a second PCR of roughly 6 to 11 cycles. Every single cDNA molecule received a tag from a template-switch adaptor with 12 random nucleotides. TCRdb analysed the 5' RACE reads with MiXCR anew, one entry per CDR3 protein. The sample has about 1.6 million distinct CDR3 sequences, about 31% seen once. Sequencing was done on a sample of blood. The V and J genes are TRBV28 and TRBJ1-2, with 7 bases that match TRBD1. This clonotype was obtained from a woman in her twenties or thirties in good health. CDR3 bases: TGTGCCAGCAGCCAAACCCGAGCAGGGGGGGTCTATGGCTACACCTTC. Translated: CASSQTRAGGVYGYTF.